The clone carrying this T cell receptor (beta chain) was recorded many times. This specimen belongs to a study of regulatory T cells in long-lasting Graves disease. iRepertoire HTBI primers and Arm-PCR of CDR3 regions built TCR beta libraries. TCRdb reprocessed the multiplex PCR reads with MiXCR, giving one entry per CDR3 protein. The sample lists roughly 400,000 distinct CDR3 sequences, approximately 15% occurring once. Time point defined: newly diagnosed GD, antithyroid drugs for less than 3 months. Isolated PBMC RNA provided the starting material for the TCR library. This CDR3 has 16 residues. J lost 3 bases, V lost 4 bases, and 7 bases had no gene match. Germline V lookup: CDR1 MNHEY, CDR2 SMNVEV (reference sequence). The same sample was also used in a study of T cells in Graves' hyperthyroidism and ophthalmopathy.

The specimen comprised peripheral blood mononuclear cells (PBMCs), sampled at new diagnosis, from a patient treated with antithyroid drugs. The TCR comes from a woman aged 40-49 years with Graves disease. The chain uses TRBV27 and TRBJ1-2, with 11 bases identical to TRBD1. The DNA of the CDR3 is TGTGCCAGCAGTTCATGGGGACAGGGGGTAGACTATGGCTACACCTTC. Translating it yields CASSSWGQGVDYGYTF.